This T cell receptor beta chain stems from a study of T cells after yellow fever vaccination. The V end lost 0 bases, the J end lost 3 bases, and 9 bases lay between the germline ends. The CDR3 runs to 14 residues. CDR1 is SGHKS and CDR2 is YYEKEE in the germline V gene (reference sequence). The TCR cDNA carried a universal primer site and UMIs from 5'RACE template switching. MiXCR, run by TCRdb on the 5' RACE reads, gives a single entry per CDR3 protein. The table lists approximately 450,000 distinct CDR3 sequences, around 20% of them singletons. This clonotype has just a few counts. The sample was PBMCs, taken before the yellow fever booster vaccination. The clonotype originates from a man younger than 35 who received the YFV17D yellow fever vaccine. The rearrangement links TRBV5-5 to TRBJ1-1, with D hard to call. CDR3 region: CASSLGHRDTEAFF. The DNA for the CDR3 is TGTGCCAGCAGCTTGGGGCATCGGGACACTGAAGCTTTCTTT.